These T cell receptor beta chains were read from a single sample in a study of T-cell memory formation after mild COVID-19. TCRdb ran MiXCR on the 5' RACE reads and lists one entry per CDR3 protein. The sample holds 50,000 to 60,000 distinct CDR3 sequences; approximately 30% are singletons and the top ten take 35% to 45%. The sequencing input was PBMCs or a T cell subset sorted from them (not recorded which). These receptor sequences come from a man aged 18 to 29 who had mild COVID-19 (a few samples of this study predate the infection). Cell type and time point are not known. CDR3s include the opening cysteine and the closing phenylalanine or tryptophan. A D gene is named only where the DNA matches it firmly. The size field is filled for only some rows; it gives once, few, many or a size class.

j_call | d_call | v_call | clone_size | cdr3_nt | cdr3_aa
TRBJ1-1 | NA | TRBV12-3/TRBV12-4 | few | TGTGCCAGCAGTGTGCAACAGGGAAACACTGAAGCTTTCTTT | CASSVQQGNTEAFF
TRBJ1-6 | NA | TRBV7-2 | NA | TGTGCCAGCAGTTGGGGGGGGACGCTTGTTTCACCCCTCCACTTT | CASSWGGTLVSPLHF
TRBJ2-5 | TRBD2 | TRBV6-5 | NA | TGTGCCAGCAGCCCGACCGGGACTAGCTGGGAGACCCAGTACTTC | CASSPTGTSWETQYF
TRBJ1-5 | NA | TRBV6-6 | few | TGTGCCACCTACGACCCCCAACCCTATAGCAATCAGCCCCAGCATTTT | CATYDPQPYSNQPQHF
TRBJ2-2 | NA | TRBV7-9 | NA | TGTGCCAGCAGCTTAGGTCCGACGGAGCTGTTTTTT | CASSLGPTELFF
TRBJ2-1 | TRBD2 | TRBV4-2 | few | TGTGCCAGCAGCCATGGAACTAGCGGGGGCTCCTACAATGAGCAGTTCTTC | CASSHGTSGGSYNEQFF
TRBJ2-1 | TRBD1 | TRBV20-1 | many | TGCAGTGCTAGGGACCGGACAGGTCCCTACAATGAGCAGTTCTTC | CSARDRTGPYNEQFF
TRBJ2-2 | NA | TRBV5-1 | NA | TGCGCCAGCAGCTTGACGATAGTCGGGGAGCTGTTTTTT | CASSLTIVGELFF
TRBJ2-2 | NA | TRBV7-2 | few | TGTGCCAGCAGCAGACACCTAATCCGGGACTCGGTGAGGGAGCTGTTTTTT | CASSRHLIRDSVRELFF
TRBJ2-2 | NA | TRBV20-1 | medium-sized | TGCAGTGCTAGACTACGGGGGACGAACACCGGGGAGCTGTTTTTT | CSARLRGTNTGELFF
TRBJ1-1 | NA | TRBV19 | NA | TGTGCCAGTAGTTTCGGACTTGGTGAAGCTTTCTTT | CASSFGLGEAFF
TRBJ2-3 | TRBD2 | TRBV5-1 | NA | TGCGCCAGCACCGAGACTAGCGGGGGGATGTACGGATATACGCAGTATTTT | CASTETSGGMYGYTQYF
TRBJ2-7 | TRBD1 | TRBV7-6 | few | TGTGCCAGCAGCTCTGGGGCAGGGGGAAGAAAAAAAGTCGACGAGCAGTACTTC | CASSSGAGGRKKVDEQYF
TRBJ2-7 | NA | TRBV5-1 | few | TGCGCCAGCAGCTTTTCCAGCAACTCCTACGAGCAGTACTTC | CASSFSSNSYEQYF
TRBJ2-5 | NA | TRBV7-2 | NA | TGTGCCAGCAGCTTATCGGGGACACCACAAGAGACCCAGTACTTC | CASSLSGTPQETQYF
TRBJ2-7 | NA | TRBV5-4 | many | TGTGCCAGCAGCTTGGGGGTCTCCGCGGGGGAGCAGTACTTC | CASSLGVSAGEQYF
TRBJ2-5 | NA | TRBV19 | few | TGTGCCAGTAGTCATATCCGGGAGTCACAAGAGACCCAGTACTTC | CASSHIRESQETQYF
TRBJ1-3 | TRBD1 | TRBV2 | NA | TGTGCCAGCAGGAGGGACAGCCTTAATGGAAACACCATATATTTT | CASRRDSLNGNTIYF
TRBJ2-5 | TRBD1 | TRBV28 | few | TGTGCCAGCAGTTTGTCGGGACAGGGGGGGGAGACCCAGTACTTC | CASSLSGQGGETQYF
TRBJ2-3 | TRBD2 | TRBV7-2 | few | TGTGCCAGCAGCCCAGAACCGGGACTAGCGGGGCCCACAGATACGCAGTATTTT | CASSPEPGLAGPTDTQYF
TRBJ2-3 | NA | TRBV7-8 | NA | TGTGCCAGCACCATGGGACCGAGCACAGATACGCAGTATTTT | CASTMGPSTDTQYF
TRBJ2-2 | TRBD1 | TRBV4-1 | NA | TGCGCCAGCAGCCATGGGACAGGGAGTGCCGGGGAGCTGTTTTTT | CASSHGTGSAGELFF
TRBJ2-1 | TRBD2 | TRBV7-3 | NA | TGTGCCAGCAGCTCCAGCGGGGGGGTTTCGCGAGACAATGAGCAGTTCTTC | CASSSSGGVSRDNEQFF
TRBJ2-7 | NA | TRBV6-1 | few | TGTGCCAGCACTACGGGACGGCCCTACGAGCAGTACTTC | CASTTGRPYEQYF
TRBJ1-2 | NA | TRBV5-1 | few | TGCGCCAGCAGCCCAACAGGTTGGACCGAATATGGCTACACCTTC | CASSPTGWTEYGYTF
TRBJ2-1 | NA | TRBV19 | NA | TGTGCCAGCCAGAAGACAGACGCCTACAATGAGCAGTTCTTC | CASQKTDAYNEQFF
TRBJ1-1 | NA | TRBV7-2 | NA | TGTGCCAGCAGCTTAGTCCCAGTTTCCACTGAAGCTTTCTTT | CASSLVPVSTEAFF
TRBJ1-1 | TRBD1 | TRBV19 | NA | TGTGCCAGTAGTAACACAGGGGTCACTGAAGCTTTCTTT | CASSNTGVTEAFF